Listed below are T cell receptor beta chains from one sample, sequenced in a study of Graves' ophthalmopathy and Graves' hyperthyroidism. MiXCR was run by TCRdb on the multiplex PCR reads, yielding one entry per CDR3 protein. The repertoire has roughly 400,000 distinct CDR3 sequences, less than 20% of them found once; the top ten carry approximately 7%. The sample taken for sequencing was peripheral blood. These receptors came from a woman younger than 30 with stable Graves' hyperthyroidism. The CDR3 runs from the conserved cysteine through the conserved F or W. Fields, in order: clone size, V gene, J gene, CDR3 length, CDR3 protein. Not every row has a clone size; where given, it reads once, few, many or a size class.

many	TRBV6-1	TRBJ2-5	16	CASSGRTSGATGTQYF
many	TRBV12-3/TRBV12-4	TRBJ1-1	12	CASSYRDRGSFF
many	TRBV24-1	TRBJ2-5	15	CATSDPGHGSETQYF
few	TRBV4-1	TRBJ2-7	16	CASSQDRGASSYEQYF
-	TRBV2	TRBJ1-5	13	CASSQRPPEPQHF
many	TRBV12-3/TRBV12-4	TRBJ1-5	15	CASSPRDRVNQPQHF
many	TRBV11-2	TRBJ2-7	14	CASSLERGLYEQYF
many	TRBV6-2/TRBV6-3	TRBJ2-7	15	CASSPLGSSSYEQYF
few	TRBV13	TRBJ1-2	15	CASSLVSRVSYGYTF
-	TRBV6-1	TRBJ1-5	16	CASSEVGLGIDQPQHF
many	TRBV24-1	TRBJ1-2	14	CATSDYDSNYGYTF
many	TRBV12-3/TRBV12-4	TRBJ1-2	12	CASSFRGYGYTF
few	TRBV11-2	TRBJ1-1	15	CASSLEEGLNTEAFF
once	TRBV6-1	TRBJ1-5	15	CASSGQWGGNQPKHF
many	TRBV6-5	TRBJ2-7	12	CASSSLWGEQYF
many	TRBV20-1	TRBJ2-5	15	CSARDGTSWVGTQYF
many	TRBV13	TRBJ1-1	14	CASSLGSRITEAFF
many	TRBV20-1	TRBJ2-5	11	CSASSEETQYF